The 10 T cell receptor beta chains reported below all come from one sample, sequenced in a study of shared clonotypes between healthy human individuals. Sequenced by immunoSEQ multiplex PCR; TCRdb stores in-frame clones only, minus some. The table shows more than 450,000 clones, with 70% to 80% occurring only once. Sequenced material: PBMCs. The origin of the receptors is a middle-aged woman in good health. Some clones in this sample may be carry-over from other donors' samples.

In this sample, this clone turned up once. The genes are TRBV11-2 and TRBJ2-6, with D perhaps assigned TRBD1 or TRBD2 (6 bases each). The CDR3 loop spans 14 amino acids. V was shortened by 8 bases and J by 4 bases, with 12 bases between the two germline ends. The V gene's germline CDR1 is SGHAT and CDR2 FQNNGV. The CDR3 reads CASRGLAGANVLTF. The DNA of the CDR3 is TGTGCCAGCCGGGGGCTGGCGGGGGCCAACGTCCTGACTTTC.

The chain is built from TRBV11-3 and TRBJ1-6; D is uncertain. The germline V gene encodes CDR1 SGHNT and CDR2 YENEEA. The CDR3 extends over 13 amino acids. Deletions cut 3 bases from V and 10 bases from J, with 10 bases between. For the CDR3, the DNA is TGTGCCAGCAGCTTGGGCATCGGGTCACCCCTCCACTTT. It specifies CASSLGIGSPLHF. Supplemented by reference TRBV11-3 and TRBJ1-6, the full variable domain reads EAGVVQSPRYKIIEKKQPVAFWCNPISGHNTLYWYLQNLGQGPELLIRYENEEAVDDSQLPKDRFSAERLKGVDSTLKIQPAELGDSAVYLCASSLGIGSPLHFGNGTRLTVT.

A note on this clone: A read error may explain this, as a much larger clone is one base away. The chain employs TRBV11-2 and TRBJ2-2; no clear D. Germline lookup yields CDR1 SGHAT and CDR2 FQNNGV. CDR3 length equals 13 residues. The ends were cut back, 2 bases at V and 0 bases at J, with 1 base in the middle. This chain's CDR3 is CASSLPNTGELFF. CDR3 bases: TGTGCCAGCAGCTTACCGAACACCGGGGAGCTGTTTTTT.

This chain uses TRBV4-2 with TRBJ2-5; D unclear. The CDR3 runs to 15 residues. From germline, CDR1 is LGHNA and CDR2 YNFKEQ. Trimming shortened V by 1 base and J by 3 bases, and 12 bases separated the two germline ends. CDR3 coding DNA: TGTGCCAGCAGCCAAGGGTGGCATAAGAAAGAGACCCAGTACTTC. Protein sequence: CASSQGWHKKETQYF.

The V gene is TRBV10-1, the J gene TRBJ2-3; D uncertain. Trimming removed 2 bases from V and 0 bases from J, with 9 bases in between. Germline values: CDR1 WNHNN, CDR2 SYGVQD (reference sequence). The CDR3 contains 15 residues. CDR3 sequence (DNA): TGCGCCAGCAGTGAGAGTCAGTTCAGCACAGATACGCAGTATTTT. Encoded protein: CASSESQFSTDTQYF.

On this clone itself: The sample contains more than one DNA sequence encoding this CDR3. The V and J genes are TRBV18 and TRBJ1-2; D is ambiguous. The CDR3 has 13 amino acids. CDR1 and CDR2 (germline): KGHSH, LQKENI. V shed 2 bases and J shed 0 bases, with 4 bases lying between them. CDR3 amino acids: CASSPGTNYGYTF. Here the CDR3 DNA reads TGTGCCAGCTCACCAGGGACTAACTATGGCTACACCTTC.

This clone was picked up many times. The J gene is TRBJ2-1, the V gene TRBV7-6; TRBD2 agrees at 10 bases. This CDR3 has 15 residues. Germline loops: CDR1 SGHVS, CDR2 FNYEAQ. The V gene end was trimmed by 4 bases and the J gene end by 1 base; junction bases not matched to a gene: 1. This CDR3 is CASSSSGRSYNEQFF. CDR3 coding DNA: TGTGCCAGCAGCTCTAGCGGGAGATCCTACAATGAGCAGTTCTTC.

This chain links TRBV7-2 with TRBJ2-7, with 7 bases identical to TRBD1. Trimming removed 2 bases from V and 4 bases from J; junction bases left unmatched: 8. CDR1 and CDR2 from the germline V gene are SGHTA and FQGNSA. This CDR3 comprises 15 residues. CDR3 region: CASSLSTGQVYEQYF. The CDR3 nucleotides are TGTGCCAGCAGCTTATCGACCGGACAGGTATACGAGCAGTACTTC.

The chain couples TRBV5-1 to TRBJ2-7; TRBD1 matches at 9 bases. CDR1 is SGHRS, CDR2 YFSETQ, per germline. V lost 4 bases, J lost 4 bases, and 9 bases stayed unmatched. This CDR3 is 15 amino acids long. CDR3 nucleotide sequence: TGCGCCAGCAGCAACACAGGGGGCGATTCGTACGAGCAGTACTTC. This encodes CASSNTGGDSYEQYF.

The V gene is TRBV27, the J gene TRBJ1-4, with a possible D match to TRBD1 (6 bases). The CDR3 runs 15 residues. The germline V gene encodes CDR1 MNHEY and CDR2 SMNVEV (reference sequence). The V and J ends lost 6 bases and 5 bases respectively, with 16 bases between them. The CDR3 region is CASSPTTGTNEKLFF. The CDR3 DNA sequence: TGTGCCAGCAGCCCCACGACAGGCACAAATGAAAAACTGTTTTTT.